The 7 T cell receptor beta chains given below trace back to one sample, sequenced in a study of blood T cell repertoires in COVID-19. Using immunoSEQ multiplex PCR, the repertoire was profiled, and TCRdb retains in-frame clones only, with some absent. The table includes just over 70,000 clones, more than 75% detected once. The sample consisted of peripheral blood. The receptors here all came from a human donor in a cohort sampled during active COVID-19.

This clone was observed a handful of times. The chain is built from TRBV27 and TRBJ1-1; 7 nucleotides agree with TRBD1. Germline CDR1 MNHEY, CDR2 SMNVEV (reference sequence). With V trimmed by 5 bases and J by 8 bases, 8 bases remained unmatched. The CDR3 loop spans 13 amino acids. For the CDR3, the DNA is TGTGCCAGCAGTCCGACAGGGCTCAAGGAAGCTTTCTTT. It specifies CASSPTGLKEAFF.

This chain connects TRBV7-6 to TRBJ1-3; 8 positions agree with TRBD1. Germline lookup yields CDR1 SGHVS and CDR2 FNYEAQ. Losses at the gene ends were 1 base for V and 3 bases for J; bases not matched to a gene: 2. The CDR3 loop spans 15 amino acids. The CDR3 region has the DNA TGTGCCAGCAGCTTAGGACAGGGGTATGGAAACACCATATATTTT. Amino acids: CASSLGQGYGNTIYF.

The V and J genes are TRBV5-4 and TRBJ1-2; 9 nucleotides match TRBD1. Germline assignment: CDR1 SGHNT and CDR2 YYREEE (reference sequence). This CDR3 comprises 16 residues. With 3 bases clipped from V and 0 bases from J, the junction kept 6 bases outside the gene matches. CDR3 residues: CASSSQGAKANYGYTF. The CDR3 DNA sequence: TGTGCCAGCAGCTCACAGGGGGCGAAGGCTAACTATGGCTACACCTTC.

The gene calls are TRBV27 and TRBJ1-6, with D unclear. CDR1 MNHEY and CDR2 SMNVEV come from the germline V gene (reference sequence). The CDR3 runs 14 residues. V dropped 2 bases and J dropped 6 bases, with 8 bases sitting between them. This CDR3 is CASSLGWSNSPLHF. The CDR3 region has the DNA TGTGCCAGCAGTTTAGGGTGGAGTAATTCACCCCTCCACTTT.

This clone has only one observation. DNA of the CDR3: TGTGCCTGGAGTGTCCTCAGTCCCACCACGAACACTGAAGCTTTCTTT. This encodes CAWSVLSPTTNTEAFF. The chain combines TRBV30 with TRBJ1-1; D gene unclear. V was trimmed by 0 bases and J by 1 base, leaving 15 bases between them. Germline CDR1 reads GTSNPN; CDR2 reads SVGIG (reference sequence). This CDR3 region has 16 residues. The whole variable domain, remainder taken from reference TRBV30 and TRBJ1-1, is SQTIHQWPATLVQPVGSPLSLECTVEGTSNPNLYWYRQAAGRGLQLLFYSVGIGQISSEVPQNLSASRPQDRQFILSSKKLLLSDSGFYLCAWSVLSPTTNTEAFFGQGTRLTVV.

The rearrangement uses TRBV30 and TRBJ2-7; a possible D gene is TRBD1 (6 bases). This CDR3 is 14 amino acids long. Deletions cut 2 bases from V and 5 bases from J, with 16 bases between. Germline V gene lookup returns CDR1 GTSNPN and CDR2 SVGIG (reference sequence). Here the CDR3 reads CAWSPGQVVHEQYF. CDR3 nucleotides: TGTGCCTGGAGTCCGGGACAAGTTGTCCACGAGCAGTACTTC.

The chain carries TRBV9 and TRBJ2-7, with TRBD2 matching over 13 bases. Germline V gene data show CDR1 as SGDLS and CDR2 as YYNGEE. J was trimmed by 6 bases and V by 4 bases; bases with no gene match: 4. There are 14 residues in the CDR3. The CDR3 nucleotides read TGTGCCAGCAGCATGGGACTAGCGGGGAGCGAGCAGTACTTC. As protein: CASSMGLAGSEQYF.